The 11 T cell receptor beta chains below were found in one sample sequenced in a study of T cells in Graves' hyperthyroidism and ophthalmopathy. TCR beta CDR3 sequences were amplified from RNA transcripts. Carried out on the TCR CDR3, a first-round RT-PCR used the HTBI primer set. TCRdb used MiXCR to reprocess the multiplex PCR reads, holding one entry per CDR3 protein. This repertoire shows about 640,000 distinct CDR3 sequences, under 25% found once; its top ten account for under 35%. The sample comprised blood. The receptors were gathered from a man aged 25 to 40 with Graves' ophthalmopathy.

A remark on this clonotype: This may stem from a read error, because a much larger clone lies one nucleotide away. The V call is TRBV6-1, the J call TRBJ2-7; D is undetermined. The CDR3 totals 15 residues. Germline V gene data show CDR1 as MNHNS and CDR2 as SASEGT. The CDR3 DNA reads as TGTGCCAGCAGTGTCCCCAAAGGAAGCTCCTGCGAGCAGTACTTC. Encoded protein: CASSVPKGSSCEQYF.

This clonotype was recorded once. V and J are TRBV5-1 and TRBJ2-2; 14 bases line up with TRBD2. The CDR3 extends over 18 amino acids. The V segment lost 3 bases and the J segment 2 bases; nucleotides outside the gene matches: 6. Looked up from germline, CDR1 is SGHRS and CDR2 is YFSETQ. CDR3 sequence: CASSSGTSGRVNTGELFF. CDR3 nucleotide sequence: TGCGCCAGCAGCTCCGGGACTAGCGGGAGAGTAAACACCGGGGAGCTGTTTTTT.

This clonotype was picked up a small number of times. The V call is TRBV6-1, the J call TRBJ1-1; 7 nucleotides align to TRBD1. J gave up 1 base and V 6 bases, and 2 bases lay outside the gene matches. The CDR3 runs to 13 residues. The V gene's germline CDR1 is MNHNS and CDR2 SASEGT. This CDR3 is CASRQGTNTEAFF. CDR3 nucleotide sequence: TGTGCCAGCAGACAGGGGACGAACACTGAAGCTTTCTTT.

This clonotype was observed at least ten times. V is TRBV20-1 and J is TRBJ2-3; 10 bases fit TRBD2. The CDR3 contains 15 residues. Germline V gene lookup returns CDR1 DFQATT and CDR2 SNEGSKA (reference sequence). Trimming cost V 6 bases and J 1 base; bases outside gene matches: 7. CDR3 DNA: TGCAGTGCAACTCGCGGGACTAGCGGCACAGATACGCAGTATTTT. Encoded protein: CSATRGTSGTDTQYF.

This clonotype appeared a few times. The gene calls are TRBV2 and TRBJ1-2, with 7 bases fitting TRBD1. CDR3 size: 16 residues. From germline, CDR1 is SNHLY and CDR2 FYNNEI. Unmatched junction bases numbered 10, after V lost 2 bases and J lost 4 bases. This chain's CDR3 is CASSEIKGAPVYGYTF. As DNA, the CDR3 is TGTGCCAGCAGTGAAATAAAGGGGGCGCCCGTCTATGGCTACACCTTC.

Concerning this clonotype: A read error is possible here, since a much larger clone lies one base away. The conserved closing phenylalanine or tryptophan is absent in this CDR3, likely reflecting a read error. The chain links TRBV5-1 to TRBJ2-7; 9 bases align to TRBD2. With V trimmed by 4 bases and J by 5 bases, 13 bases remained unmatched. The V gene's germline CDR1 is SGHRS and CDR2 YFSETQ. CDR3 length: 16 amino acids. The CDR3 is CASSLRGRLAGHEQYL. Here the CDR3 DNA reads TGCGCCAGCAGCCTACGGGGTCGGCTAGCGGGACACGAGCAGTACCTC.

This clonotype was counted ten times or more. The chain uses TRBV18 and TRBJ1-5; D ambiguous. The V gene lost 2 bases and the J gene lost 0 bases, with 8 bases spanning the gap. Germline CDR1 KGHSH, CDR2 LQKENI. This CDR3 has 15 amino acids. The CDR3 spells CASSPTRNSNQPQHF. The CDR3 DNA is TGTGCCAGCTCACCAACCAGGAATAGCAATCAGCCCCAGCATTTT. Using reference TRBV18 and TRBJ1-5 for the parts outside the CDR3, the full variable domain is NAGVMQNPRHLVRRRGQEARLRCSPMKGHSHVYWYRQLPEEGLKFMVYLQKENIIDESGMPKERFSAEFPKEGPSILRIQQVVRGDSAAYFCASSPTRNSNQPQHFGDGTRLSIL.

This clonotype came up many times. This rearrangement joins TRBV27 to TRBJ2-1; TRBD2 matches 13 bases. V shed 3 bases, J shed 5 bases, and the junction held 1 base outside the gene matches. Looked up from germline, CDR1 is MNHEY and CDR2 is SMNVEV (reference sequence). This CDR3 is built from 15 residues. CDR3 in amino acids: CASSFGTSGDNEQFF. The CDR3, as DNA: TGTGCCAGCAGTTTCGGGACTAGCGGGGACAATGAGCAGTTCTTC.

This clonotype was recorded many times. In DNA form, the CDR3 reads TGTGCCAGCAGCTCCTATTACCGGGACACTGAAGCTTTCTTT. This codes for CASSSYYRDTEAFF. The genes are TRBV11-2 and TRBJ1-1; D not resolved. The CDR3 runs to 14 residues. V lost 4 bases to trimming and J lost 3 bases, with 12 bases between them. Germline CDR1 and CDR2: SGHAT and FQNNGV.

Note on this clonotype: It is likely a read error, because the conserved phenylalanine at the end of the CDR3 is missing. V and J are TRBV6-5 and TRBJ2-3; perhaps TRBD2 as D (5 bases). Germline V gives CDR1 MNHEY, CDR2 SVGAGI. Trimming took off 0 bases at V and 3 bases at J, with 7 bases between the two ends. The CDR3 length is 14 residues. CDR3 in DNA: TGTGCCAGCAGTTACTCGGGCGGGACAGATACGCAGTATCTT. It translates to CASSYSGGTDTQYL.

In the case of this clonotype: A much larger clone is a single base away; this may be a read error. The CDR3 region is CASSLDSYKQFF. As DNA, the CDR3 is TGCGCCAGCAGCTTGGATTCCTATAAGCAGTTCTTC. The chain combines TRBV5-1 with TRBJ2-1, with D unresolved. Germline V lookup: CDR1 SGHRS, CDR2 YFSETQ. V was pared by 0 bases and J by 11 bases, with 9 bases between. There are 12 residues in the CDR3.